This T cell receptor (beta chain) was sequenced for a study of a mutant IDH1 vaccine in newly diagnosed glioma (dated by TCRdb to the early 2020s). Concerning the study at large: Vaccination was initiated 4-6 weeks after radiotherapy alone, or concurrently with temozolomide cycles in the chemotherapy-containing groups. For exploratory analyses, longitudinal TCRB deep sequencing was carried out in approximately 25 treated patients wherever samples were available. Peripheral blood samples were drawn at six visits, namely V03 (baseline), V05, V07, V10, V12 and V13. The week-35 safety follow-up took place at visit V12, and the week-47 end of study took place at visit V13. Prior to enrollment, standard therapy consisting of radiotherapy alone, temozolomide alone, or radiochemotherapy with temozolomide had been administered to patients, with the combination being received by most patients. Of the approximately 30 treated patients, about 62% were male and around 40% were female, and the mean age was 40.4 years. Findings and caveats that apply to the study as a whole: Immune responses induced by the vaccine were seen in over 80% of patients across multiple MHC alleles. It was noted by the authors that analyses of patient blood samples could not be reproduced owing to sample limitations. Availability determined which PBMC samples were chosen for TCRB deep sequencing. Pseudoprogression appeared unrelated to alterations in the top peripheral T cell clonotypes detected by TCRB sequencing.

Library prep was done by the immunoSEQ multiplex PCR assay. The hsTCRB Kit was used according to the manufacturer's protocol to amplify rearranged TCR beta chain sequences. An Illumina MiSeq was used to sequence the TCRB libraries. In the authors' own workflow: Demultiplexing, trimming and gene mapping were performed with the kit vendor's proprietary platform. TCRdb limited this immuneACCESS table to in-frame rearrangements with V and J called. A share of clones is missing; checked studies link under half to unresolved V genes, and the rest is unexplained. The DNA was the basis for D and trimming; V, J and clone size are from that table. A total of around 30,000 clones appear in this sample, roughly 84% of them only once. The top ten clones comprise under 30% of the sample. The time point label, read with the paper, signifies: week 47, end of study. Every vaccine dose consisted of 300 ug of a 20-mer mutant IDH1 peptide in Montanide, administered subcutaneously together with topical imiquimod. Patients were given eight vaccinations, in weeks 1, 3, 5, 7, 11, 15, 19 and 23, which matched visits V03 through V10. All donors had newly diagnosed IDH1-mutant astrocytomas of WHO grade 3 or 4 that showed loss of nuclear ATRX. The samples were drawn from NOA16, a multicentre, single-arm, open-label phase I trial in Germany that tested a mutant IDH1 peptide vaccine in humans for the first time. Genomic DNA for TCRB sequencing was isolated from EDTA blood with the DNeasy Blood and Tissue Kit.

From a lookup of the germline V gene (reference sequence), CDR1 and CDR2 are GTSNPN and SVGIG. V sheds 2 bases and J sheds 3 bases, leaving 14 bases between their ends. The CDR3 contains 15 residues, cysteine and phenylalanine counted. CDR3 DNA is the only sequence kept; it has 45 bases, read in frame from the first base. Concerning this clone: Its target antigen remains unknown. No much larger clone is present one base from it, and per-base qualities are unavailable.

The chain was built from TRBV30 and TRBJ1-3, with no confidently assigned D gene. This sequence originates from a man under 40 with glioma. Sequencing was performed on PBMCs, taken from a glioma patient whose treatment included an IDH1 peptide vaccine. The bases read TGTGCCTGGAGTTACCTTTCAGCTTATGGAAACACCATATATTTT. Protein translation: CAWSYLSAYGNTIYF.